What follows are 31 T cell receptor beta chains derived from one specimen sequenced in a study of blood T cell repertoires in COVID-19 (dated by TCRdb to 2020 to 2021). Libraries were constructed by the immunoSEQ multiplex PCR assay. TCRdb re-hosts the immuneACCESS table, in-frame sequences only. Its copies lack some clones; in the studies checked, an unresolved V gene accounts for under half of them, and the cause for the rest is not known. Across this sample there are about 300,000 clones, with about 88% seen only once. The ten largest clones capture about 1.2% of the sample. The sequencing input was peripheral blood. The receptors come from a man aged 65 to 79 with acute or convalescent COVID-19.

This chain links TRBV25-1 with TRBJ2-5, with 9 positions matching TRBD2. From germline, CDR1 is MGHDK and CDR2 SYGVNS. Trimming removed 3 bases from V and 4 bases from J; junction bases left unmatched: 9. The CDR3 has 16 residues. The CDR3 loop is CASSDLQRGVLETQYF. The CDR3 DNA reads as TGTGCCAGCAGTGACCTCCAGCGGGGGGTTTTAGAGACCCAGTACTTC. The full variable domain, in which reference TRBV25-1 and TRBJ2-5 provide the parts outside the CDR3, is EADIYQTPRYLVIGTGKKITLECSQTMGHDKMYWYQQDPGMELHLIHYSYGVNSTEKGDLSSESTVSRIRTEHFPLTLESARPSHTSQYLCASSDLQRGVLETQYFGPGTRLLVL.

V and J are TRBV5-1 and TRBJ2-2; D is ambiguous. Germline V gene data show CDR1 as SGHRS and CDR2 as YFSETQ. Deletions cut 2 bases from V and 3 bases from J, with 5 bases between. The CDR3 runs to 13 residues. CDR3: CASSLAHTGELFF. Here the CDR3 DNA reads TGCGCCAGCAGCTTAGCCCACACCGGGGAGCTGTTTTTT.

The chain has TRBV7-2 and TRBJ2-1; TRBD2 aligns across 11 bases. CDR3 length: 15 residues. V lost 7 bases to trimming and J lost 3 bases; unmatched junction nucleotides: 5. Per germline, CDR1 SGHTA and CDR2 FQGNSA. CDR3 nucleotides: TGTGCCAGCACCCCCCTAGCGGGGGGCTACAATGAGCAGTTCTTC. It codes for CASTPLAGGYNEQFF.

The chain links TRBV18 to TRBJ1-5; no definite D call. V was trimmed by 6 bases and J by 5 bases, leaving 17 bases between them. Germline CDR1 is KGHSH and CDR2 is LQKENI. The CDR3 runs 15 residues. The CDR3 DNA follows: TGTGCCAGCTCCCAAATGGCGGGCGGGGATCAGCCCCAGCATTTT. It encodes CASSQMAGGDQPQHF.

CDR3 DNA sequence: TGTGCCAGCAAAGAGACAAGCCAAACCTACGAGCAGTACTTC. Translated, it gives CASKETSQTYEQYF. The rearrangement uses TRBV6-4 and TRBJ2-7; no reliable D call. CDR1 is MRHNA, CDR2 SNTAGT, per germline. The CDR3 length is 14 residues. V gave up 7 bases and J gave up 2 bases, with 15 bases separating them.

As DNA, the CDR3 is TGTGCCATCAGTGAGGCTGCGGGGGGGGAGCAGCCCCAGCATTTT. This sequence encodes CAISEAAGGEQPQHF. This rearrangement joins TRBV10-3 to TRBJ1-5; a weak D match, TRBD1 (5 bases). V lost 2 bases and J 7 bases, leaving 15 bases between the germline ends. The CDR3 spans 15 residues. Germline V gene data show CDR1 as ENHRY and CDR2 as SYGVKD.

Worth noting for this clone: The same CDR3 can be traced to other DNA sequences in this sample. The rearrangement links TRBV30 to TRBJ1-4, with TRBD1 as a possible D gene (5 bases). The CDR3 sequence is 12 residues long. Looked up from germline, CDR1 is GTSNPN and CDR2 is SVGIG (reference sequence). The ends were cut back, 0 bases at V and 8 bases at J, with 7 bases in the middle. In nucleotides, the CDR3 is TGTGCCTGGAGTGTGCAGGGCGAAAAACTGTTTTTT. Residues: CAWSVQGEKLFF.

The V and J genes are TRBV19 and TRBJ2-1; 8 bases line up with TRBD2. Germline CDR1 and CDR2: LNHDA and SQIVND (reference sequence). The CDR3 runs to 16 residues. J lost 5 bases, V lost 0 bases, and 6 bases had no gene match. The CDR3 loop is CASSIDPREGHNEQFF. In nucleotides, the CDR3 is TGTGCCAGTAGTATAGATCCCCGGGAGGGCCACAATGAGCAGTTCTTC.

A few counts support this clone. The rearrangement uses TRBV28 and TRBJ2-3; no definite D call. The CDR3 is 12 amino acids. Between the trimmed V and J ends, which lost 4 bases and 4 bases, there was a span of 6 bases. Germline loops: CDR1 MDHEN, CDR2 SYDVKM. The CDR3 nucleotides are TGTGCCAGCAGTTACCTAGCAGATACGCAGTATTTT. Encoded protein: CASSYLADTQYF.

This chain joins TRBV5-1 and TRBJ1-1, with D possibly TRBD1 on 6 matching bases. In germline, CDR1 is SGHRS, CDR2 YFSETQ. CDR3 size: 16 residues. Trimming pared 4 bases from V and 4 bases from J, leaving 20 bases between. CDR3 bases: TGCGCCAGCAGCAAGACCGGGGGCGGGGGAGGCACTGAAGCTTTCTTT. The encoded protein is CASSKTGGGGGTEAFF.

The rearrangement links TRBV27 to TRBJ1-1, with TRBD1 matching over 10 bases. The germline V gene has CDR1 MNHEY and CDR2 SMNVEV (reference sequence). V dropped 5 bases and J dropped 4; count of bases not matched to a gene: 10. The CDR3 has 16 amino acids. As DNA, the CDR3 is TGTGCCAGCAGTCCAATCGGACAGGGGGGTTTCACTGAAGCTTTCTTT. This codes for CASSPIGQGGFTEAFF.

This chain connects TRBV7-9 to TRBJ2-7; 7 nucleotides agree with TRBD1. Trimming cost V 5 bases and J 6 bases; bases outside gene matches: 4. Germline V lookup: CDR1 SEHNR, CDR2 FQNEAQ (reference sequence). The CDR3 totals 12 residues. The CDR3 here is CASSIQGFEQYF. The CDR3 region has the DNA TGTGCCAGCAGCATACAGGGGTTCGAGCAGTACTTC.

The CDR3 sequence is CASSLGGRSSYNEQFF. The CDR3, as DNA: TGTGCCAGCAGCTTGGGAGGCCGGAGCTCCTACAATGAGCAGTTCTTC. V and J are TRBV5-4 and TRBJ2-1; D uncertain. The CDR3 runs 16 residues. Germline V gene sequence: CDR1 SGHNT, CDR2 YYREEE (reference sequence). Trimming cost V 0 bases and J 0 bases, with 10 bases left between them.

This clone was counted a few times. The CDR3 region has the DNA TGTGCCATCAGTGGAACAGCTGCTAACTATGGCTACACCTTC. This sequence encodes CAISGTAANYGYTF. V is TRBV10-3 and J is TRBJ1-2; no clear D. V was cut by 4 bases and J by 0 bases, with 9 bases left in between. The length of the CDR3 is 14 residues. Germline CDR1 is ENHRY and CDR2 is SYGVKD.

The chain joins TRBV6-2 or TRBV6-3 to TRBJ2-1; TRBD2 matches 9 bases. The germline V gene encodes CDR1 MNHEY and CDR2 SVGEGT. The J segment lost 8 bases and the V segment lost 4 bases, leaving 6 bases of the junction unmatched. CDR3 length: 14 amino acids. For the CDR3, the DNA is TGTGCCAGCAGTTCGCGGGGGGGCCCTGATGAGCAGTTCTTC. Protein: CASSSRGGPDEQFF.

The rearrangement joins TRBV5-1 to TRBJ1-2; a possible D gene is TRBD1 (5 bases). CDR1 and CDR2 (germline): SGHRS, YFSETQ. This CDR3 has 17 amino acids. V lost 0 bases, J lost 1 base, and 16 bases lay in between. The CDR3 region has the DNA TGCGCCAGCAGCTTGGGGGTCGGCAGGGCGAATAACTATGGCTACACCTTC. Translating gives CASSLGVGRANNYGYTF.

This sequence joins TRBV5-4 and TRBJ2-5, with D tentatively TRBD2 (6 bases). V lost 5 bases to trimming and J lost 2 bases, with 13 bases between them. Per the germline V gene, CDR1 is SGHNT and CDR2 is YYREEE (reference sequence). The CDR3 sequence is 14 residues long. CDR3 nucleotide sequence: TGTGCCAGCAGTTCTGGACTAAATCAAGAGACCCAGTACTTC. It yields the protein CASSSGLNQETQYF.

J is TRBJ2-7 and V is TRBV5-1; D might be TRBD1 (6 bases). The germline V and J ends were trimmed by 2 bases and 5 bases, with 11 bases remaining between them. The germline gives CDR1 SGHRS, CDR2 YFSETQ. The CDR3 totals 13 residues. The CDR3 coding sequence is TGCGCCAGCAGCTTTCAGGGGCTAGACGAGCAGTACTTC. Amino acids: CASSFQGLDEQYF. Full variable domain (outside the CDR3, taken from reference TRBV5-1 and TRBJ2-7): KAGVTQTPRYLIKTRGQQVTLSCSPISGHRSVSWYQQTPGQGLQFLFEYFSETQRNKGNFPGRFSGRQFSNSRSEMNVSTLELGDSALYLCASSFQGLDEQYFGPGTRLTVT.

This clone has just one count. This chain joins TRBV4-2 and TRBJ2-5; 7 bases agree with TRBD2. This CDR3 region has 14 residues. Germline V lookup: CDR1 LGHNA, CDR2 YNFKEQ. With 2 bases clipped from V and 3 bases from J, the junction kept 3 bases outside the gene matches. The CDR3 sequence: CASSQSGTEETQYF. Written as DNA, the CDR3 is TGTGCCAGCAGCCAAAGCGGGACTGAAGAGACCCAGTACTTC.

The chain combines TRBV6-2 or TRBV6-3 with TRBJ1-1; D call uncertain. The V gene's germline CDR1 is MNHEY and CDR2 SVGEGT. The CDR3 runs to 15 residues. V was shortened by 2 bases and J by 3 bases, with 13 bases between the two germline ends. As DNA, the CDR3 is TGTGCCAGCAGTTACGGTTGGACCGGGGACACTGAAGCTTTCTTT. This gives the protein CASSYGWTGDTEAFF.

The chain has TRBV11-2 and TRBJ1-2, with TRBD1 matching over 8 bases. Per germline, CDR1 SGHAT and CDR2 FQNNGV. This CDR3 has 14 amino acids. With V trimmed by 3 bases and J by 8 bases, 8 bases remained unmatched. In nucleotides, the CDR3 is TGTGCCAGCAGCTTCCCGACAGGGGAACAGGGCTACACCTTC. This encodes CASSFPTGEQGYTF.

The chain is built from TRBV7-2 and TRBJ2-3; D perhaps matches TRBD2 (7 bases). Trimming removed 5 bases from V and 3 bases from J, with 24 bases in between. The CDR3 spans 18 residues. Germline V gene lookup returns CDR1 SGHTA and CDR2 FQGNSA. The CDR3 is CASSQWGTGRGRTDTQYF. CDR3 DNA sequence: TGTGCCAGCAGCCAGTGGGGAACAGGGAGGGGTAGGACAGATACGCAGTATTTT.

V gene TRBV6-5 combines with J gene TRBJ2-5; the match to TRBD1 covers 7 bases. The CDR3 runs 13 residues. The junction had 6 bases not matched to a gene; V was cut back by 6 bases and J by 5 bases. The germline CDR1 and CDR2 sequences are MNHEY and SVGAGI. The CDR3 nucleotides read TGTGCCAGCAGGGAGACAGGGTCGGAGACCCAGTACTTC. Its translation: CASRETGSETQYF.

The V and J genes are TRBV30 and TRBJ1-2, with 7 bases identical to TRBD1. The junction had 6 bases not matched to a gene; V was cut back by 0 bases and J by 8 bases. CDR1 is GTSNPN and CDR2 is SVGIG in the germline V gene (reference sequence). This CDR3 spans 13 amino acids. CDR3 sequence reads: CAWSVQGTEGYTF. In DNA, the CDR3 is TGTGCCTGGAGTGTACAGGGGACAGAAGGCTACACCTTC.

With respect to this clone: The same CDR3 can be traced to other DNA sequences in this sample. The V gene is TRBV6-5, the J gene TRBJ2-7; 14 bases agree with TRBD2. The CDR3 totals 15 residues. From germline, CDR1 is MNHEY and CDR2 SVGAGI. J lost 4 bases, V lost 2 bases, and 1 base had no gene match. The CDR3 is CASSYGLAGGYEQYF. The CDR3 nucleotides read TGTGCCAGCAGTTACGGACTAGCGGGGGGTTACGAGCAGTACTTC.

The V gene is TRBV7-2, the J gene TRBJ2-1, with TRBD2 identical over 7 bases. V trimming: 5 bases; J trimming: 7 bases; junction bases outside the gene matches: 8. CDR3 length: 14 amino acids. Germline CDR1 SGHTA, CDR2 FQGNSA. CDR3 in amino acids: CASSPRRSGNEQFF. The CDR3 bases are TGTGCCAGCAGCCCCAGGCGTAGCGGGAATGAGCAGTTCTTC.

V usage is TRBV19 and J usage is TRBJ2-3; weak D call: TRBD2 (6 bases). The CDR3 length is 16 residues. Germline assignment: CDR1 LNHDA and CDR2 SQIVND (reference sequence). V lost 5 bases to trimming and J lost 0 bases, with 15 bases between them. The CDR3 here is CASSGGSGLSTDTQYF. CDR3 coding DNA: TGTGCCAGTAGTGGGGGGAGCGGGTTAAGCACAGATACGCAGTATTTT.

The rearrangement links TRBV7-2 to TRBJ2-1; TRBD2 matches at 11 bases. The germline CDR1 and CDR2 sequences are SGHTA and FQGNSA. Trimming took 2 bases from V and 10 from J; bases not matched to a gene: 13. The CDR3 consists of 17 residues. The CDR3 nucleotides read TGTGCCAGCAGCTTATGGTTTTTAGCGGGAGGGACAATGGAGCAGTTCTTC. Translation: CASSLWFLAGGTMEQFF.

V and J are TRBV7-9 and TRBJ2-1; D may be TRBD1 (5 bases). V was clipped by 4 bases and J by 12 bases, with 13 bases between them. The CDR3 has 12 residues. CDR1 and CDR2 from the germline V gene are SEHNR and FQNEAQ (reference sequence). The CDR3 spells CASSSQGQGQFF. The CDR3 DNA reads as TGTGCCAGCAGCTCCCAAGGTCAGGGGCAGTTCTTC. The complete variable domain, with remaining parts taken from reference TRBV7-9 and TRBJ2-1, reads DTGVSQNPRHKITKRGQNVTFRCDPISEHNRLYWYRQTLGQGPEFLTYFQNEAQLEKSRLLSDRFSAERPKGSFSTLEIQRTEQGDSAMYLCASSSQGQGQFFGPGTRLTVL.

V and J are TRBV28 and TRBJ1-5; 8 bases are a match to TRBD1. This CDR3 has 16 amino acids. Unmatched junction bases numbered 14, after V lost 7 bases and J lost 6 bases. The germline V gene encodes CDR1 MDHEN and CDR2 SYDVKM. CDR3 residues: CASTGLRTGTSQPQHF. The CDR3 bases are TGTGCCAGCACGGGTTTACGGACAGGGACGAGTCAGCCCCAGCATTTT.

A single count supports this clone. The chain employs TRBV2 and TRBJ2-2, with TRBD2 matching 15 bases. The CDR3 is 18 amino acids. CDR1 is SNHLY, CDR2 FYNNEI, per germline. The trim removed 6 bases at V and 1 base at J, leaving 6 bases unmatched. CDR3 DNA: TGTGCCAGCAGGTGGGGACTAGCGGGAGGCCGGAACACCGGGGAGCTGTTTTTT. As protein: CASRWGLAGGRNTGELFF.